This TCR beta chain was recovered during a study of blood T cell repertoires in COVID-19. Study at large: Samples taken during acute and convalescent COVID-19 were collected in the United States, Italy and Spain. T cells, B-cell-depleted T cells, or PBMCs supplied cDNA or gDNA.

With 7 bases removed from V and 8 bases from J, the gap between germline ends came to 12 bases. Germline CDR1 reads SNHLY; CDR2 reads FYNNEI. This CDR3 has 12 amino acids. Original methodology: It was from reference gene primer amplification that nucleated cell counts were estimated. Some clones are missing from TCRdb's copy, which holds only in-frame ones; the method was immunoSEQ multiplex PCR. V, J and clone size are taken as reported in that table, and D and trimming were inferred from the DNA itself. The sample contains some 130,000 clones, approximately 80% of which appear only once. This clone was recorded once.

This clonotype was sampled from a middle-aged man with active or convalescent COVID-19. The J gene is TRBJ2-1, the V gene TRBV2; perhaps TRBD1 as D (5 bases). Material: peripheral blood. This CDR3 is CASKGARYEQFF. The DNA of the CDR3 is TGTGCCAGCAAAGGGGCGAGGTATGAGCAGTTCTTC.